This entry features one T cell receptor beta chain sequence. Its antigen is not identified. V gave up 4 bases and J gave up 0 bases; unmatched junction bases: 5. The CDR3 runs 15 residues. Germline CDR1 reads SGHAT; CDR2 reads FQNNGV. This entry is derived from a study of cytomegalovirus exposure and HLA in healthy donors. Points from the study as a whole: In vitro experiments confirmed that a few CMV-associated chains were specific for CMV antigens.

Use of 60 Vbeta and 13 Jbeta primers characterized the PCR. The protocol was immunoSEQ multiplex PCR, while the TCRdb copy is restricted to in-frame clones and leaves out a portion. The repertoire has around 140,000 clones, about 86% of them found once; the top ten carry roughly 5%. The clonotype comes from a woman in her twenties or thirties in good health and CMV-seronegative. The sequencing sample was made of PBMCs. V usage is TRBV11-2 and J usage is TRBJ2-7; 8 bases map to TRBD2. The CDR3 DNA is TGTGCCAGCAGCTCTGAGCGGGGGACCTCCTACGAGCAGTACTTC. Protein product: CASSSERGTSYEQYF.